The entry that follows covers one T cell receptor beta chain sequence. Its antigen target is currently unknown. No quality values exist for individual bases; no much larger clone is one base distant. From the cysteine through the phenylalanine, the CDR3 covers 16 amino acids. Here the CDR3 DNA is all that survives: 48 bases in frame from base 1. In the germline V gene, CDR1 corresponds to LGHNT and CDR2 to FRNRAP. Relative to germline, V is 9 bases shorter and J is 0 bases shorter, with 17 bases between their ends. The library was produced with 5' RACE. TCRdb records Illumina HiSeq 2000 as the sequencer. A universal primer binding site was introduced by template switching, and a unique molecular identifier was present in the final cDNA, enabling accurate counting of TCR cDNA molecules. Specific primers in the conserved constant-segment region were used to synthesize first-strand cDNA for TCR alpha and beta chains. To control for contamination, each cDNA library was double barcoded with a SMART-Mk sample barcode plus Illumina barcodes. Two successive PCR steps introduced TruSeq adapter sequences along with Illumina sample barcodes. TCR alpha and beta cDNA libraries were sequenced on the Illumina HiSeq platform with custom primers. The authors' analysis ran thus. Unique molecular identifiers were extracted from raw reads with MiGEC, and CDR3 positions were determined with MiXCR. For each individual, recombination models were inferred using an EM algorithm with the repgenHMM and IGoR tools. Shared clonotypes were analyzed with the tcR package in R, and sharing was normalized by the product of cloneset sizes. To study raw recombination free of thymic and clonal selection effects, out-of-frame nonproductive sequences were analyzed. The public reads were reanalyzed by TCRdb: fastp trimming at Q25, MiXCR alignment, in-frame beta chains only. Merged by CDR3 protein, the rows form single entries marked with the most common genes and DNA. What appears here as the V and J calls and clone size reflects TCRdb's work, not the paper's. For this sample the table gives 1,800,000 or so distinct CDR3 sequences, of which under 35% were detected only once. 0.25% to 0.3% of the sample lies in the top ten.

This specimen comes from a study of identical twins (dated by TCRdb to the mid-2010s). With regard to the full study: TCR alpha and beta repertoires from monozygotic twins, unrelated adults of various ages and cord blood were deep-sequenced to test whether fetal clonotypes persist. Replicate twin experiments were performed at different times using different library preparation protocols to rule out contamination.

Only healthy Caucasian donors were included. Summary of the overall study and its limitations: Because the same donors could not be followed over many years, the conclusions relied on cross-sectional statistical analysis. Abundant cord blood beta clonotypes had fewer insertions, young adult naive repertoires showed a similar but weaker trend, and memory repertoires showed no such trend. Zero-insertion analyses could be partly confounded by invariant T cells such as MAIT and iNKT, though diverse VJ usage argued against such confounding for most clonotypes. In beta out-of-frame sequences, excess twin sharing was weaker, because having fewer shared sequences lowered the signal-to-noise ratio. Compared with coincidental sharing between unrelated individuals, out-of-frame TCR alpha sequences shared between twins showed an excess of sequences with low generation probability. Out-of-frame TCR alpha sharing in monozygotic twins was systematically underestimated by recombination models, whereas sharing between unrelated individuals was in agreement with the recombination models.

The receptor chain draws on TRBV12-5 and TRBJ1-4, and perhaps TRBD1 as D gene, on 5 matching bases. This TCR was sampled from a newborn girl in good health. The source material was cord blood. The CDR3 reads CARERHRGATNEKLFF. The bases are TGTGCTAGGGAACGTCATCGGGGGGCAACTAATGAAAAACTGTTTTTT.